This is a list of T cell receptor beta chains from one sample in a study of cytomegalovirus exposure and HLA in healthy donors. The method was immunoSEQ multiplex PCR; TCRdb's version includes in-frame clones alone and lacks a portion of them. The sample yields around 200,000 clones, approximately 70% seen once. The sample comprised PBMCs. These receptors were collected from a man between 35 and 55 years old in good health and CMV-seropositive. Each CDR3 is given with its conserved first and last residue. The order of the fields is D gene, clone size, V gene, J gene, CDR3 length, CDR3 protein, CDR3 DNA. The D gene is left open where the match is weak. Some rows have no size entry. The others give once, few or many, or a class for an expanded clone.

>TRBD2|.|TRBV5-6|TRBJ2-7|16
CASSVTGTLGTNEQYF
TGTGCCAGCAGCGTAACCGGGACGCTGGGGACTAATGAGCAGTACTTC
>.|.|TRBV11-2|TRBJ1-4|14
CASTLGGAGEKLFF
TGTGCCAGTACCCTTGGGGGGGCGGGGGAAAAACTGTTTTTT
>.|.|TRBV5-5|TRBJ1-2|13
CASSLGGNYGYTF
TGTGCCAGCAGCTTGGGAGGGAACTATGGCTACACCTTC
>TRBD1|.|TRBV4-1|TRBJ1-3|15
CASKKGQGAENTIYF
TGCGCCAGCAAAAAAGGACAGGGGGCCGAAAACACCATATATTTT
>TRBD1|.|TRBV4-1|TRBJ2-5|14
CASSPGQGQETQYF
TGCGCCAGCAGCCCAGGACAGGGGCAAGAGACCCAGTACTTC
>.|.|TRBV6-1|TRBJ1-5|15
CASSEATVGNQPQHF
TGTGCCAGCAGTGAAGCAACAGTTGGCAATCAGCCCCAGCATTTT
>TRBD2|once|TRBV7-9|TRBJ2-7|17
CASSLGTSGGASYEQYF
TGTGCCAGCAGCCTAGGGACTAGCGGGGGGGCGTCCTACGAGCAGTACTTC
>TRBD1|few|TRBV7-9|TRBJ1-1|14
CASSLVAGQTEAFF
TGTGCCAGCAGCTTAGTGGCGGGACAGACCGAAGCTTTCTTT
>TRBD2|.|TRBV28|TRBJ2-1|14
CASSTPGGRNEQFF
TGTGCCAGCAGTACCCCGGGGGGGCGAAATGAGCAGTTCTTC
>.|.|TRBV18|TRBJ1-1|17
CASSDSTGPYMNTEAFF
TGTGCCAGCTCAGATTCCACAGGCCCCTACATGAACACTGAAGCTTTCTTT
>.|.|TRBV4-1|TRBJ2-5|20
CASSLSPRGFEPRAQETQYF
TGCGCCAGCAGCCTTTCCCCTCGGGGTTTCGAACCTCGAGCACAAGAGACCCAGTACTTC
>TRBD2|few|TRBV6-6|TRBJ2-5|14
CASSRTSGQKTQYF
TGTGCCAGCAGTAGGACTAGCGGTCAGAAGACCCAGTACTTC
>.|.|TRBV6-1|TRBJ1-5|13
CASSGEGNQPQHF
TGTGCCAGCAGTGGCGAGGGCAATCAGCCCCAGCATTTT
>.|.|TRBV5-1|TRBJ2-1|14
CASSLEVRINEQFF
TGCGCCAGCAGCTTGGAAGTCAGAATCAATGAGCAGTTCTTC
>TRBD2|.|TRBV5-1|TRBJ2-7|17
CASAVSSGGGNSYEQYF
TGCGCCAGCGCAGTTTCATCGGGGGGGGGAAACTCCTACGAGCAGTACTTC
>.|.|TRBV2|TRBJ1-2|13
CASRAGPTGGYTF
TGTGCCAGCAGGGCGGGACCGACGGGGGGCTACACCTTC
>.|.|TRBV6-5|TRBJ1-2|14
CASSEGEGAYGYTF
TGTGCCAGCAGTGAAGGTGAAGGGGCCTATGGCTACACCTTC
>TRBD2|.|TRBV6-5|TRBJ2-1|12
CASSPSGNEQFF
TGTGCCAGCAGCCCTAGCGGCAATGAGCAGTTCTTC
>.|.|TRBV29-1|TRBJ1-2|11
CSARTGGGYTF
TGCAGCGCCCGGACGGGAGGGGGCTACACCTTC
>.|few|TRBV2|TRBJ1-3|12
CASRQTGGTIYF
TGTGCCAGCAGACAGACAGGCGGCACCATATATTTT
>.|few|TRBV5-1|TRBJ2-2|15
CASSLIRMNTGELFF
TGCGCCAGCAGCTTGATCAGAATGAACACCGGGGAGCTGTTTTTT
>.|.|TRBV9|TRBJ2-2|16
CASSVGGNTNTGELFF
TGTGCCAGCAGCGTAGGTGGCAACACGAACACCGGGGAGCTGTTTTTT
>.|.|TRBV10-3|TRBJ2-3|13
CAISGAGTDTQYF
TGTGCCATCAGTGGGGCGGGAACAGATACGCAGTATTTT
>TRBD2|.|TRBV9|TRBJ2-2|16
CASSGRDYPVTGELFF
TGTGCCAGCAGCGGCCGGGACTACCCCGTCACCGGGGAGCTGTTTTTT
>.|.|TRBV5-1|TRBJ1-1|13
CASSWSPGTEAFF
TGCGCCAGCAGCTGGAGTCCGGGGACTGAAGCTTTCTTT